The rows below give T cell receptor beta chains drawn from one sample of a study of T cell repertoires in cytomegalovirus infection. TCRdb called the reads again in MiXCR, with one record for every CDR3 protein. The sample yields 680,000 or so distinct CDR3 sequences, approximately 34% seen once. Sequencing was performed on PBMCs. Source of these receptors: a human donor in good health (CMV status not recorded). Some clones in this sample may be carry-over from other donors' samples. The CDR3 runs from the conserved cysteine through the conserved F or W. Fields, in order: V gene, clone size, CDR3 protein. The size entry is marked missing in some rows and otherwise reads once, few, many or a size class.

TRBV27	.	CASSLGDRKNIQYF
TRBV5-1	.	CASSLTRVREGYTF
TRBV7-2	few	CASSLFSGKDYEQYF
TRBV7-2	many	CASSLGSSEYYEQYF
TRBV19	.	CASSIQVEDPDTQYF
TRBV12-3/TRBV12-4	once	CASVQQGEGTEAFF
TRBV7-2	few	CASSLHAGGPGPEQFF
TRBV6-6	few	CASSYSKQPQHF
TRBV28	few	CASSLGLAGVFPYNEQFF
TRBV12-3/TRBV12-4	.	CASSLSGADSRGQPQHF
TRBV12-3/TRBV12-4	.	CASSLYGESNQPQHF
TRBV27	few	CASSFSGPDGYTF
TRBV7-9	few	CASTLKGATGELFF
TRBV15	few	CATSSDEDVARQPQHF
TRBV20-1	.	CSALDRGTSHNEQFF
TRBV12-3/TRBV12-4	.	CASRPQGQPQHF
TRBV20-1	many	CSAEAGRTDTQYF
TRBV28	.	CAIPKNRGTGELFF
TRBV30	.	CAWSPGTSKQYF
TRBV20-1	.	CSAGWGLTYEQYF
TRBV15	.	CATSDDRGLAEAFF
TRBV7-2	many	CASSLIAGLGYEQYF
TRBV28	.	CASSGQGFVYEQYF
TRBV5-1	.	CASSLGPGCNQPQHF
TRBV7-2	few	CASSFYRARLSGANVLTF
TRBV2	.	CASSERSRRDEKLFF
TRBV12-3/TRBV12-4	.	CASSLTSNTEAFF
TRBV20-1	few	CSASPWSQPWDYGYTF
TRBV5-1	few	CASGLTTGDIYEQYF
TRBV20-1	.	CSAMDSRTEPFF
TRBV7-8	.	CASSLADRGPAGELFF
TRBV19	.	CASSIPGHYTGELFF
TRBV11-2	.	CASSLGLRGRDEKLFF
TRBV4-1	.	CASSRGFGDEQYF
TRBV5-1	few	CASSPGLWTGNNEKLFF
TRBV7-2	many	CASSLDRVGAQHF
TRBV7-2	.	CASSLYSGSGTDTQYF
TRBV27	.	CASSPTRTGRGTNYGYTF
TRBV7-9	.	CASSLPRGNPLQETQYF
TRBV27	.	CASSAGLGGGELFF
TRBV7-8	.	CASSLSGGLLGNQPQHF
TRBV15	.	CATSSWSSGSNEQFF
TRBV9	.	CASSVEPSYEQYF